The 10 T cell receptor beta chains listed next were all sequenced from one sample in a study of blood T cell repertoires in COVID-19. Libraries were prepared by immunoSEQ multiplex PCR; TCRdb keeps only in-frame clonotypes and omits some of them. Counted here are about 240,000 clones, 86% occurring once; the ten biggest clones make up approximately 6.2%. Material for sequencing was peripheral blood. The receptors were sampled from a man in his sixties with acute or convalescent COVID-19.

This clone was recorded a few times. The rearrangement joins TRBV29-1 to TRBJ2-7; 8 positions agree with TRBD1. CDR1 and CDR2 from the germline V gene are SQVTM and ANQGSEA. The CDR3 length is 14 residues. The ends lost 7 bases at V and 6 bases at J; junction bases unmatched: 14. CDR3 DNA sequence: TGCAGCGCTACGTCGGAGGACAGGGTGGGCGAGCAGTACTTC. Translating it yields CSATSEDRVGEQYF.

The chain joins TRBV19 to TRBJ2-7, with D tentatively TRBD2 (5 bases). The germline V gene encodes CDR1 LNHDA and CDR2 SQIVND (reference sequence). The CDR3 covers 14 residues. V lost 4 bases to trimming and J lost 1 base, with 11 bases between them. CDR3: CASSSPGLSYEQYF. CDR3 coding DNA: TGTGCCAGTAGTAGCCCCGGACTTTCCTACGAGCAGTACTTC.

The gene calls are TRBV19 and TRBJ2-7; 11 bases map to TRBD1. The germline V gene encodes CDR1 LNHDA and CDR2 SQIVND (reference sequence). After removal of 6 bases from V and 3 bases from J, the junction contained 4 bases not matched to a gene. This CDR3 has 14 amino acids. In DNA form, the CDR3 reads TGTGCCAGTAGGCCCGGGACAGGGGGCTACGAGCAGTACTTC. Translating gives CASRPGTGGYEQYF.

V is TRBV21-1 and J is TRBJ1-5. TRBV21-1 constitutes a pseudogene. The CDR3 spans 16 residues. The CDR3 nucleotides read TGTGCCAGCAGCAACCGTCGGGTTGGTAGCAATCAGCCCCAGCATTTT. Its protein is CASSNRRVGSNQPQHF.

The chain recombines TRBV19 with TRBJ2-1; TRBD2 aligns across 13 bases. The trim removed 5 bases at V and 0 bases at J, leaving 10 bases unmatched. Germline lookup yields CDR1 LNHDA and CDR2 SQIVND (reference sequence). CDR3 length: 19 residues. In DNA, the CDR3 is TGTGCCAGTAGTCTCAGACTAGCGGGAGGCCACTACTCCTACAATGAGCAGTTCTTC. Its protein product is CASSLRLAGGHYSYNEQFF.

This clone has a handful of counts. The CDR3 DNA reads as TGTGCCAGCAGTTGGTCCGGGGGAGCTTTCTTT. It encodes CASSWSGGAFF. This rearrangement joins TRBV28 to TRBJ1-1; perhaps TRBD1 as D (5 bases). CDR1 MDHEN and CDR2 SYDVKM come from the germline V gene. The CDR3 extends over 11 amino acids. The V gene lost 4 bases and the J gene lost 10 bases, with 10 bases spanning the gap.

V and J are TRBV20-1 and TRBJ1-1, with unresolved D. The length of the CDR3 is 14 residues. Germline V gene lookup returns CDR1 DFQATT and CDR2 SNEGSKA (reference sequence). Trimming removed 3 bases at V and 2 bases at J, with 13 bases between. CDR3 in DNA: TGCAGTGCTAGTCAAGAGGTATTAAACACTGAAGCTTTCTTT. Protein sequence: CSASQEVLNTEAFF.

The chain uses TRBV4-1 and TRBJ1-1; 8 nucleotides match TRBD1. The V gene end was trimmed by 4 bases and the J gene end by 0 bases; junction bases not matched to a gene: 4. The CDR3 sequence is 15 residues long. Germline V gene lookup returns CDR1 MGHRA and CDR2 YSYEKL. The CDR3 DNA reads TGCGCCAGCAGCCTCGGACAGGGACTGAACACTGAAGCTTTCTTT. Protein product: CASSLGQGLNTEAFF.

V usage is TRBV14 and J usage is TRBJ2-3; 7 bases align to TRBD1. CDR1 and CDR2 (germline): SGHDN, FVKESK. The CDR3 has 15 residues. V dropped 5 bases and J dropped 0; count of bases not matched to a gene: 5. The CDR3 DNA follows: TGTGCCAGCAGCGCCAGGACAGGAAGCACAGATACGCAGTATTTT. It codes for CASSARTGSTDTQYF.

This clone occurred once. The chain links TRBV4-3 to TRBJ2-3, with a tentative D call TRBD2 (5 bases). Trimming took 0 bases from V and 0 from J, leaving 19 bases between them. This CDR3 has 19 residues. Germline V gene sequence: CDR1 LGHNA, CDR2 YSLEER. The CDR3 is CASSQDLSASSPSTDTQYF. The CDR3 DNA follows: TGCGCCAGCAGCCAAGATTTGTCGGCTAGCTCTCCTAGCACAGATACGCAGTATTTT.